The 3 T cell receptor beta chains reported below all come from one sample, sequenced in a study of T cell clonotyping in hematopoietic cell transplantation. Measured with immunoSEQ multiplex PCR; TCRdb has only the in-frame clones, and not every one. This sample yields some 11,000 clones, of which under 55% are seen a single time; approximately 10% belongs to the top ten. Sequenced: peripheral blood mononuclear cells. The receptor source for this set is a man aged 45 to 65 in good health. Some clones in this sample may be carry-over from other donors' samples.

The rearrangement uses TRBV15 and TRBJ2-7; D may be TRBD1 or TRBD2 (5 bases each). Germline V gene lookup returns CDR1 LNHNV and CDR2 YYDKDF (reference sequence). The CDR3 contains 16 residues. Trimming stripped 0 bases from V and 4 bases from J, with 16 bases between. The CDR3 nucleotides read TGTGCCACCAGCAGAGAAAAAGGGACCGCATTGTACGAGCAGTACTTC. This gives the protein CATSREKGTALYEQYF.

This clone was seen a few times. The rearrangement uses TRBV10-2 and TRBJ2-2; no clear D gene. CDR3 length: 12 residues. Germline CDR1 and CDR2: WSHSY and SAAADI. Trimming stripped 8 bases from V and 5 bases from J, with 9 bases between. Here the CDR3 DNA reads TGCGCCAGCCGCTCTCAAACCGGGGAGCTGTTTTTT. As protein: CASRSQTGELFF.

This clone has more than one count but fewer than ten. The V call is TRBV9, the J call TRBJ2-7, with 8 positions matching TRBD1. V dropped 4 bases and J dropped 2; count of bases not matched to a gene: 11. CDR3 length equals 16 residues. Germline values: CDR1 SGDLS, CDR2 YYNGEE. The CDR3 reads CASSRDGDRRPYEQYF. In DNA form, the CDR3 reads TGTGCCAGCAGCAGAGATGGGGACAGGAGGCCCTACGAGCAGTACTTC.